This TCR beta chain was found in a study of T cell responses to AZD1222 COVID-19 vaccine. Study-level information: Timing groups of about 4 and about 12 weeks for second doses were pooled.

Worth noting for this clone: Its antigen remains unknown. Other DNA sequences in the sample encode the same CDR3.

Some clones are missing from TCRdb's copy, which holds only in-frame ones; the method was immunoSEQ multiplex PCR. The table has 150,000 or so clones, about nine tenths seen once. General observations from the study: Only 5 to 7 individuals given AZD1222 were seropositive at baseline. Unmutated variant regions are reportedly targeted by nearly half of spike-specific TCRs.

The V gene lost 1 base and the J gene lost 4 bases, with 7 bases spanning the gap. The CDR3 totals 13 residues. Germline CDR1 reads LGHDT; CDR2 reads YNNKEL (reference sequence). This TCR came from an adult in good health. V and J are TRBV3-1 (or the pseudogene TRBV3-2) and TRBJ1-1; no definite D call. Sequenced here: peripheral blood, sampled on day 0 of AZD1222 vaccination. The CDR3 DNA reads TGTGCCAGCAGCCAAGGGGCAGGCACTGAAGCTTTCTTT. This sequence encodes CASSQGAGTEAFF.